What follows are 31 T cell receptor beta chains derived from one specimen sequenced in a study of T-cell reconstitution after alpha-beta-depleted transplantation in children. Construction of the TCRbeta library involved unique molecular identifiers. TCRdb analysed the PCR reads with MiXCR anew, one entry per CDR3 protein. The data hold about 980,000 distinct CDR3 sequences, with about 26% observed a single time. This specimen was PBMCs, mostly from graft donor cells, taken 360 days after TCRalphabeta/CD19-depleted stem cell transplant. Receptors originate from a boy under two years old who had a stem cell transplant for SCID, so the T cells may come from the graft donor.

This clonotype was counted between two and nine times. J is TRBJ1-1 and V is TRBV5-1; 9 bases match TRBD1. Germline CDR1 is SGHRS and CDR2 is YFSETQ. The CDR3 has 16 amino acids. The V and J ends lost 2 bases and 0 bases, in that order; junction bases with no gene match: 5. This chain's CDR3 is CASSLTGQGVNTEAFF. CDR3 nucleotides: TGCGCCAGCAGCTTAACGGGACAGGGTGTGAACACTGAAGCTTTCTTT.

This chain joins TRBV4-1 and TRBJ2-7, with D possibly being TRBD2 (6 bases). Germline V CDR1 and CDR2: MGHRA, YSYEKL. This CDR3 region has 12 residues. V gave up 0 bases and J gave up 9 bases, with 9 bases separating them. The CDR3 here is CASSQDAGGQYF. DNA of the CDR3: TGCGCCAGCAGCCAAGATGCCGGGGGGCAGTACTTC.

The sample holds a few counts of this clonotype. The J gene is TRBJ2-3, the V gene TRBV5-5, with D uncertain. The V gene lost 5 bases and the J gene lost 3 bases, with 7 bases spanning the gap. The CDR3 consists of 12 residues. The germline gives CDR1 SGHKS, CDR2 YYEKEE (reference sequence). The DNA of the CDR3 is TGTGCCAGCAGTATTGCGACAGATACGCAGTATTTT. Residues: CASSIATDTQYF.

This clonotype was picked up a small number of times. The CDR3 region is CASTEQIHSYEQYF. The CDR3 DNA sequence: TGTGCCAGCACAGAACAGATCCACTCCTACGAGCAGTACTTC. V usage is TRBV5-6 and J usage is TRBJ2-7; the D is unclear. CDR1 and CDR2 from the germline V gene are SGHDT and YYEEEE. Trimming removed 6 bases from V and 0 bases from J, with 13 bases in between. The CDR3 contains 14 residues.

This chain's CDR3 is CATSDHRQNTGELFF. In DNA form, the CDR3 reads TGTGCCACCAGTGACCATAGACAGAACACCGGGGAGCTGTTTTTT. The chain joins TRBV24-1 to TRBJ2-2, with D uncertain. V was pared by 4 bases and J by 1 base, with 9 bases between. CDR1 is KGHDR, CDR2 SFDVKD, per germline. The CDR3 contains 15 residues.

The rearrangement links TRBV29-1 to TRBJ2-1; TRBD2 matches 7 bases. The CDR3 consists of 14 residues. CDR1 SQVTM and CDR2 ANQGSEA come from the germline V gene. The V segment lost 7 bases and the J segment 8 bases; nucleotides outside the gene matches: 14. The DNA for the CDR3 is TGCAGCGGCGCGTCGTGGACTAGTAGGGATGAGCAGTTCTTC. Protein product: CSGASWTSRDEQFF.

This clonotype was recorded once. The chain has TRBV6-5 and TRBJ2-2; 7 bases agree with TRBD1. Unmatched junction bases numbered 7, after V lost 4 bases and J lost 5 bases. Germline V gene sequence: CDR1 MNHEY, CDR2 SVGAGI. This CDR3 region has 15 residues. In DNA, the CDR3 is TGTGCCAGCAGTTCACAGGGGTCAGGAACCGGGGAGCTGTTTTTT. Its translation: CASSSQGSGTGELFF.

The chain employs TRBV28 and TRBJ2-7, with D possibly TRBD1 on 5 matching bases. V was shortened by 6 bases and J by 0 bases, with 15 bases between the two germline ends. CDR1 is MDHEN, CDR2 SYDVKM, per germline. This CDR3 is built from 15 residues. CDR3 sequence reads: CASSRGQGFSYEQYF. For the CDR3, the DNA is TGTGCCAGCAGCCGAGGTCAGGGTTTCTCCTACGAGCAGTACTTC.

The chain employs TRBV5-1 and TRBJ2-1; 7 nucleotides align to TRBD1. The V segment lost 0 bases and the J segment 8 bases; nucleotides outside the gene matches: 8. The CDR3 runs to 15 residues. CDR1 is SGHRS and CDR2 is YFSETQ in the germline V gene. This CDR3 is CASSLVGGGLDEQFF. As DNA, the CDR3 is TGCGCCAGCAGCTTGGTAGGGGGCGGACTCGATGAGCAGTTCTTC. The full variable domain, completed using reference TRBV5-1 and TRBJ2-1, is KAGVTQTPRYLIKTRGQQVTLSCSPISGHRSVSWYQQTPGQGLQFLFEYFSETQRNKGNFPGRFSGRQFSNSRSEMNVSTLELGDSALYLCASSLVGGGLDEQFFGPGTRLTVL.

This chain uses TRBV7-9 with TRBJ1-2, with D hard to call. This CDR3 region has 14 residues. CDR1 and CDR2 from the germline V gene are SEHNR and FQNEAQ (reference sequence). The V end lost 1 base, the J end lost 8 bases, and 14 bases lay between the germline ends. CDR3 region: CASSLEARSAGYTF. For the CDR3, the DNA is TGTGCCAGCAGCTTAGAGGCGAGGTCGGCCGGCTACACCTTC.

This clonotype was recorded only once. The chain uses TRBV12-3 or TRBV12-4 and TRBJ1-3; TRBD1 aligns across 9 bases. V lost 6 bases to trimming and J lost 3 bases; unmatched junction nucleotides: 6. The CDR3 covers 15 residues. CDR3 DNA sequence: TGTGCCAGCAGCCCACAGGGGGCGCTTGGAAACACCATATATTTT. It yields the protein CASSPQGALGNTIYF.

This clonotype was observed a handful of times. The chain recombines TRBV4-2 with TRBJ2-5; D unresolved. This CDR3 contains 14 residues. Deletions cut 3 bases from V and 5 bases from J, with 13 bases between. Germline CDR1 is LGHNA and CDR2 is YNFKEQ. The CDR3 sequence is CASSHADVDETQYF. In nucleotides, the CDR3 is TGTGCCAGCAGCCATGCGGACGTAGACGAGACCCAGTACTTC.

The genes are TRBV2 and TRBJ2-6; D remains ambiguous. The CDR3 spans 16 residues. The germline V and J ends were trimmed by 5 bases and 4 bases, with 15 bases remaining between them. The germline V gene encodes CDR1 SNHLY and CDR2 FYNNEI. The CDR3 coding sequence is TGTGCCAGCAGTTACATCGGCTCGCCCGGGGCCAACGTCCTGACTTTC. Translated: CASSYIGSPGANVLTF.

V and J are TRBV7-2 and TRBJ2-4; D not certain. Between the trimmed V and J ends, which lost 6 bases and 2 bases, there was a span of 8 bases. The CDR3 totals 13 residues. Germline loops: CDR1 SGHTA, CDR2 FQGNSA. The CDR3 nucleotides read TGTGCCAGCAGTGCTCCTTCCAAAAACATTCAGTACTTC. Its protein is CASSAPSKNIQYF.

This clonotype occurred a few times. The chain recombines TRBV7-8 with TRBJ1-6, with 10 bases fitting TRBD1. V lost 2 bases and J lost 7; bases outside the gene matches: 2. This CDR3 spans 15 amino acids. Germline V lookup: CDR1 SGHVS, CDR2 FQNEAQ. CDR3 sequence reads: CASSLRGQGNSPLHF. DNA for the CDR3: TGTGCCAGCAGCTTACGGGGACAGGGGAATTCACCCCTCCACTTT.

This clonotype was detected ten times or more. J is TRBJ2-1 and V is TRBV4-2; 11 nucleotides agree with TRBD2. CDR1 and CDR2 from the germline V gene are LGHNA and YNFKEQ. The CDR3 has 18 amino acids. The V and J ends lost 4 bases and 8 bases, in that order; junction bases with no gene match: 16. CDR3 protein: CASSLPPLTSGDVDEQFF. CDR3 nucleotide sequence: TGTGCCAGCAGCCTACCCCCCCTGACTAGCGGGGACGTCGATGAGCAGTTCTTC.

The chain is built from TRBV28 and TRBJ1-2; D perhaps matches TRBD1 (5 bases). Between the trimmed V and J ends, which lost 3 bases and 0 bases, there was a span of 14 bases. This CDR3 has 16 amino acids. Germline V gives CDR1 MDHEN, CDR2 SYDVKM. CDR3 loop: CASSFKQGPTNYGYTF. The CDR3 DNA reads as TGTGCCAGCAGTTTTAAGCAGGGCCCGACTAACTATGGCTACACCTTC.

This rearrangement joins TRBV5-5 to TRBJ2-5; perhaps TRBD2 as D (5 bases). The CDR3 is 16 residues long. Trimming shortened V by 4 bases and J by 2 bases, and 18 bases separated the two germline ends. The V gene's germline CDR1 is SGHKS and CDR2 YYEKEE (reference sequence). CDR3 DNA: TGTGCCAGCAGCGCGGGCGGATTGAGACTTCAAGAGACCCAGTACTTC. Translating it yields CASSAGGLRLQETQYF. Combining the CDR3 with reference TRBV5-5 and TRBJ2-5 gives the whole variable domain DAGVTQSPTHLIKTRGQQVTLRCSPISGHKSVSWYQQVLGQGPQFIFQYYEKEERGRGNFPDRFSARQFPNYSSELNVNALLLGDSALYLCASSAGGLRLQETQYFGPGTRLLVL.

The chain is built from TRBV5-1 and TRBJ1-2; 8 bases agree with TRBD1. Germline V CDR1 and CDR2: SGHRS, YFSETQ. The length of the CDR3 is 15 residues. With 4 bases clipped from V and 1 base from J, the junction kept 6 bases outside the gene matches. The CDR3 region is CASSTARGLNYGYTF. DNA of the CDR3: TGCGCCAGCAGCACAGCCAGGGGGCTTAACTATGGCTACACCTTC.

CDR3 sequence reads: CASSAQEWGRYEQYF. The CDR3 bases are TGTGCCAGCAGCGCCCAGGAGTGGGGACGCTACGAGCAGTACTTC. This chain joins TRBV7-9 and TRBJ2-7, with D possibly being TRBD1 or TRBD2 (5 bases each). The CDR3 contains 15 residues. The V gene lost 5 bases and the J gene lost 3 bases, with 17 bases spanning the gap. Germline-derived CDR1 and CDR2 are SEHNR and FQNEAQ (reference sequence). Looking up the rest from reference TRBV7-9 and TRBJ2-7 gives the full variable domain: DTGVSQNPRHKITKRGQNVTFRCDPISEHNRLYWYRQTLGQGPEFLTYFQNEAQLEKSRLLSDRFSAERPKGSFSTLEIQRTEQGDSAMYLCASSAQEWGRYEQYFGPGTRLTVT.

This sequence joins TRBV12-3 or TRBV12-4 and TRBJ2-3; 10 nucleotides line up with TRBD2. Trimming at V came to 6 bases and at J to 0 bases, leaving 9 bases not matched to a gene. CDR3 length: 17 residues. CDR3 nucleotide sequence: TGTGCCAGCAGGCTGAAGCGGGGGGGATATAGCACAGATACGCAGTATTTT. Translated, it gives CASRLKRGGYSTDTQYF.

Here the CDR3 DNA reads TGCAGCGTCGGCGGGACAGTCCTCTCCTACGAGCAGTACTTC. This sequence encodes CSVGGTVLSYEQYF. V is TRBV29-1 and J is TRBJ2-7, with D perhaps TRBD1 (7 bases). Trimming took off 6 bases at V and 0 bases at J, with 15 bases between the two ends. Germline V gives CDR1 SQVTM, CDR2 ANQGSEA. The CDR3 contains 14 residues.

In this sample, this clonotype turned up a few times. The CDR3 protein is CSAQLGQETQYF. The CDR3 DNA follows: TGCAGTGCTCAGCTAGGCCAAGAGACCCAGTACTTC. This rearrangement joins TRBV20-1 to TRBJ2-5, with no clear D. Germline CDR1 reads DFQATT; CDR2 reads SNEGSKA (reference sequence). This CDR3 region has 12 residues. The V end lost 5 bases, the J end lost 1 base, and 8 bases lay between the germline ends.

This chain uses TRBV6-2 or TRBV6-3 with TRBJ2-1; TRBD2 aligns across 9 bases. J lost 6 bases, V lost 2 bases, and 11 bases had no gene match. CDR3 length: 17 residues. The germline CDR1 and CDR2 sequences are MNHEY and SVGEGT. The DNA for the CDR3 is TGTGCCAGCAGTTACGAGGGTACTAGCGGGCGTTCCAATGAGCAGTTCTTC. Translating gives CASSYEGTSGRSNEQFF.

This clonotype was found many times. The rearrangement uses TRBV28 and TRBJ2-7; TRBD1 or TRBD2 may be the D gene (6 bases each). Between the trimmed V and J ends, which lost 4 bases and 1 base, there was a span of 11 bases. The CDR3 contains 14 residues. Germline CDR1 reads MDHEN; CDR2 reads SYDVKM. CDR3 amino acids: CASSWGAPSYEQYF. CDR3 nucleotide sequence: TGTGCCAGCAGTTGGGGGGCGCCTTCCTACGAGCAGTACTTC.

In this sample, this clonotype turned up many times. The gene calls are TRBV6-2 or TRBV6-3 and TRBJ2-7, with TRBD2 as a possible D gene (5 bases). Looked up from germline, CDR1 is MNHEY and CDR2 is SVGEGT. CDR3 length: 12 amino acids. V was clipped by 2 bases and J by 4 bases, with 6 bases between them. CDR3 sequence reads: CASSYRGYEQYF. In DNA, the CDR3 is TGTGCCAGCAGTTACCGAGGGTACGAGCAGTACTTC.

The chain carries TRBV4-1 and TRBJ2-3; possible D gene TRBD2, 7 bases. Germline assignment: CDR1 MGHRA and CDR2 YSYEKL. Trimming pared 2 bases from V and 1 base from J, leaving 19 bases between. CDR3 length: 18 residues. The CDR3 reads CASSQTASSGGRTDTQYF. The CDR3 region has the DNA TGCGCCAGCAGCCAAACTGCCTCTTCCGGGGGGCGCACAGATACGCAGTATTTT.

The CDR3 loop reads CASSNPSLARALSAKNIQYF. Written as DNA, the CDR3 is TGTGCCAGCAGTAACCCATCCTTGGCCAGGGCACTATCAGCCAAAAACATTCAGTACTTC. This chain joins TRBV6-2 or TRBV6-3 and TRBJ2-4; tentatively, D is TRBD1 (5 bases). CDR3 size: 20 residues. V gave up 5 bases and J gave up 0 bases, with 26 bases separating them. The V gene's germline CDR1 is MNHEY and CDR2 SVGEGT.

This sequence joins TRBV2 and TRBJ2-7; D might be TRBD1 or TRBD2, each matching 6 bases. V was cut by 4 bases and J by 6 bases, with 22 bases left in between. The V gene's germline CDR1 is SNHLY and CDR2 FYNNEI. The CDR3 spans 16 residues. DNA of the CDR3: TGTGCCAGCAGTGTAACAGGGACTTTGCCCCCGCGCGAGCAGTACTTC. It encodes CASSVTGTLPPREQYF.

The chain employs TRBV12-3 or TRBV12-4 and TRBJ2-2, with 13 bases identical to TRBD2. There are 15 residues in the CDR3. The V segment lost 9 bases and the J segment 8 bases; nucleotides outside the gene matches: 9. Here the CDR3 DNA reads TGTGCCAGTACCGAGGGACTAGCGGGGTCGGGGGAGCTGTTTTTT. It yields the protein CASTEGLAGSGELFF.

CDR3 amino acids: CAISESQGLGTEAFF. The CDR3, as DNA: TGTGCCATCAGTGAGAGTCAGGGTTTGGGCACTGAAGCTTTCTTT. The gene calls are TRBV10-3 and TRBJ1-1; D might be TRBD1 (5 bases). The CDR3 length is 15 residues. With 2 bases removed from V and 4 bases from J, the gap between germline ends came to 14 bases. Looked up from germline, CDR1 is ENHRY and CDR2 is SYGVKD.